Detailed here is one TCR beta chain. The antigen remains undetermined. Germline loops: CDR1 SGDLS, CDR2 YYNGEE. Deletions cut 0 bases from V and 0 bases from J, with 10 bases between. The CDR3 is 16 residues long. Method: immunoSEQ multiplex PCR; TCRdb's copy keeps in-frame clones and lacks some. Here the sample spans 250,000 to 350,000 clones, more than 70% being singletons. This sample stems from a study of cytotoxic CD8 clonotypes in ibrutinib-treated CLL. The wider study: Within the patient group, around 11 were relapsed/refractory and around 15 treatment-naive, and 17 were IGHV unmutated. Median treatment time before response sampling was 12 months, range 6 to 36. Findings of the study overall: Clonality at baseline surpassed age-matched healthy donors and tracked circulating CD8+ T-cell counts. Collection times varied between progressing and sustained-remission patients.

Material: PBMCs, obtained at disease progression, from a patient treated with ibrutinib. The J gene is TRBJ2-1, the V gene TRBV9; D is ambiguous. The sequence derives from a human donor with chronic lymphocytic leukemia. Here the CDR3 DNA reads TGTGCCAGCAGCGTAGTCCACAGACCCTCCTACAATGAGCAGTTCTTC. Translation: CASSVVHRPSYNEQFF.